This entry concerns a single T cell receptor beta chain. What it binds is unknown. These data originate in a study of shared clonotypes between healthy human individuals. Study-wide background: Three CD4 naive, three CD4 memory, two CD8 naive and one CD8 memory plate were used per donor.

TCRdb's table, derived via immunoSEQ multiplex PCR, lists solely in-frame clones and lacks some. The sample carries millions of clones, approximately 90% recorded once. Donors had no recently reported acute infections or vaccinations and were HIV-negative. CDR1 SNHLY and CDR2 FYNNEI come from the germline V gene. V lost 6 bases, J lost 7 bases, and 14 bases stayed unmatched. The CDR3 contains 17 residues. General study points: Limited genetic and exposure-history diversity came from having few donors. Sample collection involved blood only; tissue repertoires are likely different.

The rearrangement links TRBV2 to TRBJ2-5, with 13 bases lining up with TRBD2. The clonotype was recovered from a man between 18 and 35 years old in good health. Sequencing used naive CD4+ T cells sorted from blood. Subset indicated: CD45RA+ positively selected. The CDR3 DNA is TGTGCCAGCAGCGCTACTAGCGGGAGGGCTCGGGGCGGGACCCAGTACTTC. It yields the protein CASSATSGRARGGTQYF.